The 6 T cell receptor beta chains reported below all come from one sample, sequenced in a study of cytomegalovirus exposure and HLA in healthy donors. 60 Vbeta and 13 Jbeta primers were used in PCR. Libraries were prepared by immunoSEQ multiplex PCR; TCRdb keeps only in-frame clonotypes and omits some of them. The sample records 210,000 or so clones, around 80% being singletons. The sample was PBMCs. The receptors originated from a boy younger than 18 in good health and CMV-seronegative.

The CDR3 DNA is TGTGCCTGGAGTAAATCACAGGGCCTGTTTTTT. It is translated as CAWSKSQGLFF. The chain couples TRBV30 to TRBJ2-2; D may be TRBD1 (6 bases). This CDR3 has 11 amino acids. Trimming cost V 2 bases and J 14 bases, with 12 bases left between them. Germline V gene lookup returns CDR1 GTSNPN and CDR2 SVGIG (reference sequence). Combining the CDR3 with reference TRBV30 and TRBJ2-2 gives the whole variable domain SQTIHQWPATLVQPVGSPLSLECTVEGTSNPNLYWYRQAAGRGLQLLFYSVGIGQISSEVPQNLSASRPQDRQFILSSKKLLLSDSGFYLCAWSKSQGLFFGEGSRLTVL.

In this sample, this clone turned up a few times. The gene calls are TRBV11-3 and TRBJ2-5; TRBD2 matches 11 bases. Germline lookup yields CDR1 SGHNT and CDR2 YENEEA. Germline trimming cut 3 bases from V and 0 bases from J; bases unmatched to any gene: 3. The CDR3 contains 16 residues. The CDR3 nucleotides are TGTGCCAGCAGCTTCCGGACTAGCGGGTACCAAGAGACCCAGTACTTC. Its protein product is CASSFRTSGYQETQYF.

The rearrangement uses TRBV5-4 and TRBJ2-5; 7 bases align to TRBD1. Germline CDR1 and CDR2: SGHNT and YYREEE (reference sequence). J was trimmed by 2 bases and V by 4 bases; bases with no gene match: 5. This CDR3 spans 14 amino acids. The CDR3 region has the DNA TGTGCCAGCAGCGGCCAACAGGGGCAAGAGACCCAGTACTTC. The encoded protein is CASSGQQGQETQYF.

The chain combines TRBV5-1 with TRBJ1-1, with D hard to call. Trimming left V 7 bases short and J 0 bases short, with 22 bases between. The CDR3 loop spans 17 amino acids. Germline V lookup: CDR1 SGHRS, CDR2 YFSETQ. DNA for the CDR3: TGCGCCAGCTCCCTAGGGCGGGCCATAGCCATGAACACTGAAGCTTTCTTT. Translating it yields CASSLGRAIAMNTEAFF.

The rearrangement links TRBV11-2 to TRBJ1-1; TRBD1 matches 9 bases. The length of the CDR3 is 13 residues. V was pared by 4 bases and J by 11 bases, with 8 bases of the junction left unmatched. CDR1 and CDR2 from the germline V gene are SGHAT and FQNNGV. The CDR3: CASSSGTGLKAFF. CDR3 coding DNA: TGTGCCAGCAGCTCAGGGACAGGGTTGAAGGCTTTCTTT.

V usage is TRBV2 and J usage is TRBJ1-5; perhaps TRBD1 as D (6 bases). This CDR3 has 15 residues. Germline V lookup: CDR1 SNHLY, CDR2 FYNNEI. V was pared by 3 bases and J by 1 base, with 10 bases between. CDR3 DNA: TGTGCCAGCAGTGATCCACAGGGAAGCAATCAGCCCCAGCATTTT. It translates to CASSDPQGSNQPQHF.